The 12 T cell receptor beta chains below were found in one sample sequenced in a study of T cell clonotyping in hematopoietic cell transplantation. Regarding time point: recipient sample about 28 days before transplant, after cytoreduction. Data came from immunoSEQ multiplex PCR; TCRdb stores just in-frame clones and leaves some out. The data show about 47,000 clones, roughly 80% seen once. The starting material was peripheral blood mononuclear cells, obtained before stem cell transplant. The receptors were gathered from a man in his 60s with myelodysplastic syndrome. Some clones in this sample may be carry-over from other donors' samples.

In its sample, this clone was seen once. One end of the junction does not line up with germline, which may come from a read error. J is TRBJ1-4 and V is TRBV7-7; D not resolved. CDR1 and CDR2 from the germline V gene are SSHAT and FNYEAQ (reference sequence). This CDR3 has 13 amino acids. The CDR3 reads CASSSRAGEKLFF. The CDR3, as DNA: TGTGCTAGCAGCTCACGGGCAGGAGAAAAACTGTTTTTT.

This chain uses TRBV5-6 with TRBJ1-5, with D possibly being TRBD1 (6 bases). This CDR3 comprises 15 residues. Germline V gene sequence: CDR1 SGHDT, CDR2 YYEEEE. Trimming removed 0 bases from V and 2 bases from J, with 9 bases in between. The CDR3 sequence: CASSLGGPGNQPQHF. The CDR3 DNA is TGTGCCAGCAGCTTGGGGGGGCCGGGCAATCAGCCCCAGCATTTT.

A few counts support this clone. CDR3 nucleotide sequence: TGTGCCAGCAGCTTAGACGGGGGGGCCATGGACGGGGAGCTGTTTTTT. Its translation: CASSLDGGAMDGELFF. The chain has TRBV7-9 and TRBJ2-2; the match to TRBD2 covers 8 bases. The CDR3 covers 16 residues. Germline CDR1 reads SEHNR; CDR2 reads FQNEAQ (reference sequence). The J segment lost 7 bases and the V segment lost 1 base, leaving 8 bases of the junction unmatched.

Comments on this clone: At one end the junction does not follow the germline gene, possibly because of a read error. The chain couples TRBV30 to TRBJ1-6; 7 bases fit TRBD1. The CDR3 has 13 residues. Germline V lookup: CDR1 GTSNPN, CDR2 SVGIG (reference sequence). In nucleotides, the CDR3 is TGTGCCTGGAGCGATCAGCCGACAGGGAAGAACAACTTT. Translation: CAWSDQPTGKNNF.

The table lists this clone with a few counts. The chain joins TRBV30 to TRBJ2-5; TRBD1 matches 7 bases. The germline CDR1 and CDR2 sequences are GTSNPN and SVGIG (reference sequence). Germline trimming cut 5 bases from V and 1 base from J; bases unmatched to any gene: 10. The CDR3 is made up of 15 amino acids. CDR3 protein: CAWSNLGTAQETQYF. The DNA of the CDR3 is TGTGCCTGGTCAAACCTAGGGACAGCCCAAGAGACCCAGTACTTC.

The chain links TRBV30 to TRBJ2-3; TRBD1 aligns across 9 bases. This CDR3 region has 14 residues. Trimming cost V 5 bases and J 2 bases; bases outside gene matches: 5. The germline V gene has CDR1 GTSNPN and CDR2 SVGIG (reference sequence). CDR3 region: CAWGTGTLTDTQYF. CDR3 coding DNA: TGTGCCTGGGGGACAGGGACCCTCACAGATACGCAGTATTTT.

This clone came up a few times. The chain links TRBV6-1 to TRBJ1-6; 7 bases agree with TRBD1. V shed 7 bases, J shed 10 bases, and the junction held 7 bases outside the gene matches. CDR3 length: 13 amino acids. Germline V gene sequence: CDR1 MNHNS, CDR2 SASEGT. CDR3: CASMATGWSPLHF. Here the CDR3 DNA reads TGTGCCAGCATGGCGACAGGGTGGTCACCCCTCCACTTT.

This clone was picked up a small number of times. This sequence joins TRBV19 and TRBJ1-6; D is unclear. Germline V CDR1 and CDR2: LNHDA, SQIVND (reference sequence). This CDR3 is 17 amino acids long. V gave up 3 bases and J gave up 7 bases, with 19 bases separating them. Here the CDR3 reads CASSMTVVWVANSPLHF. The CDR3, as DNA: TGTGCCAGTAGTATGACGGTTGTGTGGGTGGCCAATTCACCCCTCCACTTT. Complete variable domain (other parts from reference TRBV19 and TRBJ1-6): DGGITQSPKYLFRKEGQNVTLSCEQNLNHDAMYWYRQDPGQGLRLIYYSQIVNDFQKGDIAEGYSVSREKKESFPLTVTSAQKNPTAFYLCASSMTVVWVANSPLHFGNGTRLTVT.

The gene calls are TRBV5-6 and TRBJ2-7; 12 nucleotides agree with TRBD1. The CDR3 runs 18 residues. With 3 bases clipped from V and 3 bases from J, the junction kept 13 bases outside the gene matches. CDR1 SGHDT and CDR2 YYEEEE come from the germline V gene. As DNA, the CDR3 is TGTGCCAGCAGCTCGTTAACTACGGGGACAGGGGGCAGCTACGAGCAGTACTTC. This codes for CASSSLTTGTGGSYEQYF.

The rearrangement links TRBV19 to TRBJ1-1, with D perhaps matching TRBD1 (6 bases). The V gene lost 5 bases and the J gene lost 4 bases, with 14 bases spanning the gap. The CDR3 totals 14 residues. Germline-derived CDR1 and CDR2 are LNHDA and SQIVND (reference sequence). CDR3 in DNA: TGTGCCAGTAGTCTTCTAGGGGGGAGCACTGAAGCTTTCTTT. This codes for CASSLLGGSTEAFF.

The chain employs TRBV5-1 and TRBJ1-6; no clear D gene. CDR3 length: 15 amino acids. The V end was cut by 5 bases, the J end by 0 bases, with 9 bases between. Looked up from germline, CDR1 is SGHRS and CDR2 is YFSETQ. CDR3 protein: CASSRTSSYNSPLHF. CDR3 DNA: TGCGCCAGCAGTAGAACCAGCTCCTATAATTCACCCCTCCACTTT.

The chain uses TRBV7-8 and TRBJ2-2, with 7 nucleotides matching TRBD1. V lost 7 bases to trimming and J lost 3 bases; unmatched junction nucleotides: 8. Per the germline V gene, CDR1 is SGHVS and CDR2 is FQNEAQ. CDR3 length equals 15 residues. CDR3: CASTPKQGYTGELFF. In DNA, the CDR3 is TGTGCCAGCACTCCGAAACAGGGGTACACCGGGGAGCTGTTTTTT.